These T cell receptor beta chains were read from a single sample in a study of blood T cell repertoires in COVID-19. TCRdb's table, derived via immunoSEQ multiplex PCR, lists solely in-frame clones and lacks some. The sample consists of under 300,000 clones, roughly 88% of them appearing once. The sequenced sample consisted of peripheral blood. The receptors come from a woman in her forties who had recovered from COVID-19. CDR3s include the opening cysteine and the closing phenylalanine or tryptophan. Each record gives: clone size, D gene, V gene, J gene, CDR3 protein, CDR3 DNA. D genes are given only for firm matches. Not all rows give a size; the values are once, few, many and, for expanded clones, a class.

clone_size: -
d_call: -
v_call: TRBV6-5
j_call: TRBJ2-7
cdr3_aa: CASSLGTEQYF
cdr3_nt: TGTGCCAGCAGTCTGGGGACAGAGCAGTACTTC

clone_size: -
d_call: TRBD2
v_call: TRBV4-2
j_call: TRBJ2-2
cdr3_aa: CASSHVAPGLAGVGTGELFF
cdr3_nt: TGTGCCAGCAGCCATGTGGCCCCGGGACTAGCGGGAGTAGGCACCGGGGAGCTGTTTTTT

clone_size: -
d_call: -
v_call: TRBV19
j_call: TRBJ2-3
cdr3_aa: CASKNRPTDTQYF
cdr3_nt: TGTGCCAGTAAGAACAGGCCCACAGATACGCAGTATTTT

clone_size: -
d_call: -
v_call: TRBV29-1
j_call: TRBJ1-2
cdr3_aa: CSVELGSNYGYTF
cdr3_nt: TGCAGCGTTGAATTGGGCAGTAACTATGGCTACACCTTC

clone_size: -
d_call: -
v_call: TRBV19
j_call: TRBJ1-4
cdr3_aa: CASSTKVGSSEKLFF
cdr3_nt: TGTGCCAGTAGCACCAAGGTCGGGTCGAGTGAAAAACTGTTTTTT

clone_size: -
d_call: TRBD2
v_call: TRBV6-1
j_call: TRBJ2-3
cdr3_aa: CASSEEGIRWSGRVADTQYF
cdr3_nt: TGTGCCAGCAGTGAAGAGGGCATACGTTGGAGCGGGAGGGTAGCAGATACGCAGTATTTT

clone_size: -
d_call: TRBD1
v_call: TRBV6-7
j_call: TRBJ1-4
cdr3_aa: CASRKGTGDEKLFF
cdr3_nt: TGTGCCAGCAGAAAGGGGACAGGGGATGAAAAACTGTTTTTT

clone_size: -
d_call: TRBD2
v_call: TRBV19
j_call: TRBJ2-5
cdr3_aa: CASSKVAGGQETQYF
cdr3_nt: TGTGCCAGTAGTAAAGTAGCGGGGGGCCAAGAGACCCAGTACTTC

clone_size: -
d_call: TRBD1
v_call: TRBV19
j_call: TRBJ1-2
cdr3_aa: CASSIPDRVGYTF
cdr3_nt: TGTGCCAGTAGTATCCCCGACAGGGTTGGCTACACCTTC

clone_size: few
d_call: TRBD2
v_call: TRBV18
j_call: TRBJ2-5
cdr3_aa: CASSPGLSETQYF
cdr3_nt: TGTGCCAGCTCACCGGGACTATCAGAGACCCAGTACTTC

clone_size: -
d_call: TRBD1
v_call: TRBV3-1/TRBV3-2
j_call: TRBJ1-4
cdr3_aa: CASRGGKQGDEKLFF
cdr3_nt: TGTGCCAGCAGGGGAGGGAAACAGGGGGATGAAAAACTGTTTTTT

clone_size: -
d_call: -
v_call: TRBV10-1
j_call: TRBJ2-7
cdr3_aa: CAITQADPSYEQYF
cdr3_nt: TGCGCCATCACTCAGGCAGACCCTTCCTACGAGCAGTACTTC

clone_size: -
d_call: -
v_call: TRBV7-2
j_call: TRBJ1-1
cdr3_aa: CASSFRQVVTEAFF
cdr3_nt: TGTGCCAGCAGCTTCCGGCAGGTTGTTACTGAAGCTTTCTTT

clone_size: -
d_call: TRBD1
v_call: TRBV19
j_call: TRBJ2-7
cdr3_aa: CASSTKQGAPYEQYF
cdr3_nt: TGTGCCAGTAGTACCAAACAGGGGGCTCCGTACGAGCAGTACTTC

clone_size: -
d_call: TRBD2
v_call: TRBV18
j_call: TRBJ2-7
cdr3_aa: CASSPRGLAGGSYEQYF
cdr3_nt: TGTGCCAGCTCACCAAGGGGACTAGCGGGAGGAAGCTACGAGCAGTACTTC

clone_size: once
d_call: TRBD1
v_call: TRBV7-2
j_call: TRBJ1-6
cdr3_aa: CASSRGQVNSPLHF
cdr3_nt: TGTGCCAGCAGCCGGGGACAGGTTAATTCACCCCTCCACTTT

clone_size: -
d_call: TRBD2
v_call: TRBV5-1
j_call: TRBJ2-1
cdr3_aa: CASSQTGGLGNEQFF
cdr3_nt: TGCGCCAGCAGCCAAACGGGGGGGCTAGGCAATGAGCAGTTCTTC

clone_size: -
d_call: TRBD1
v_call: TRBV27
j_call: TRBJ2-7
cdr3_aa: CASSRDRDSYEQYF
cdr3_nt: TGTGCCAGCTCTAGGGACAGGGACTCCTACGAGCAGTACTTC

clone_size: -
d_call: TRBD2
v_call: TRBV7-2
j_call: TRBJ2-1
cdr3_aa: CASSSERGRYNEQFF
cdr3_nt: TGTGCCAGCAGCTCAGAGCGGGGGAGGTACAATGAGCAGTTCTTC

clone_size: once
d_call: -
v_call: TRBV28
j_call: TRBJ1-6
cdr3_aa: CASSYMTGDNSPLHF
cdr3_nt: TGTGCCAGCAGTTATATGACAGGTGATAATTCACCCCTCCACTTT

clone_size: -
d_call: -
v_call: TRBV7-3
j_call: TRBJ2-7
cdr3_aa: CASRWTGLSYEQYF
cdr3_nt: TGTGCCAGCAGGTGGACTGGGTTGTCCTACGAGCAGTACTTC

clone_size: -
d_call: TRBD1
v_call: TRBV6-5
j_call: TRBJ1-5
cdr3_aa: CASHLDRGGQPQHF
cdr3_nt: TGTGCCAGCCACCTGGACAGGGGGGGTCAGCCCCAGCATTTT

clone_size: many
d_call: -
v_call: TRBV10-2
j_call: TRBJ1-2
cdr3_aa: CASSGAQNNYGYTF
cdr3_nt: TGCGCCAGCAGTGGGGCACAGAATAACTATGGCTACACCTTC

clone_size: -
d_call: TRBD2
v_call: TRBV28
j_call: TRBJ2-1
cdr3_aa: CASSSPAGGRHEQFF
cdr3_nt: TGTGCCAGCAGTTCCCCGGCGGGAGGCCGCCATGAGCAGTTCTTC

clone_size: few
d_call: -
v_call: TRBV18
j_call: TRBJ2-7
cdr3_aa: CASVPGDIYDEQYF
cdr3_nt: TGTGCCAGCGTACCCGGGGACATTTACGACGAGCAGTACTTC

clone_size: -
d_call: TRBD1
v_call: TRBV27
j_call: TRBJ1-5
cdr3_aa: CASSFRAAGTAPGDQPQHF
cdr3_nt: TGTGCCAGCAGTTTCAGAGCAGCCGGGACAGCCCCTGGGGATCAGCCCCAGCATTTT

clone_size: -
d_call: TRBD1
v_call: TRBV18
j_call: TRBJ1-3
cdr3_aa: CASSPSTGARSGNTIYF
cdr3_nt: TGTGCCAGCTCACCGTCAACAGGGGCCCGCTCTGGAAACACCATATATTTT

clone_size: -
d_call: TRBD1
v_call: TRBV11-2
j_call: TRBJ2-7
cdr3_aa: CASSSRGTGDEQYF
cdr3_nt: TGTGCCAGCAGCTCTAGGGGGACAGGGGACGAGCAGTACTTC

clone_size: -
d_call: -
v_call: TRBV27
j_call: TRBJ2-1
cdr3_aa: CASSPNFDNEQFF
cdr3_nt: TGTGCCAGCAGTCCTAATTTCGACAATGAGCAGTTCTTC

clone_size: -
d_call: -
v_call: TRBV11-3
j_call: TRBJ2-3
cdr3_aa: CASSFGKIRTDTQYF
cdr3_nt: TGTGCCAGCAGCTTCGGAAAGATCAGGACAGATACGCAGTATTTT

clone_size: -
d_call: -
v_call: TRBV3-1/TRBV3-2
j_call: TRBJ2-1
cdr3_aa: CASRPGQHNEQFF
cdr3_nt: TGTGCCAGCAGGCCCGGACAACACAATGAGCAGTTCTTC

clone_size: -
d_call: TRBD2
v_call: TRBV6-1
j_call: TRBJ2-2
cdr3_aa: CASSVASGGANTGELFF
cdr3_nt: TGTGCCAGCAGTGTCGCTAGCGGGGGGGCGAACACCGGGGAGCTGTTTTTT

clone_size: -
d_call: -
v_call: TRBV2
j_call: TRBJ2-5
cdr3_aa: CASSEWCGLFQTGAQETQYF
cdr3_nt: TGTGCCAGCAGTGAATGGTGCGGGCTATTTCAGACAGGCGCTCAAGAGACCCAGTACTTC

clone_size: -
d_call: -
v_call: TRBV4-1
j_call: TRBJ2-1
cdr3_aa: CASSPGRRSYNEQFF
cdr3_nt: TGCGCCAGCAGCCCGGGCCGGAGGTCCTACAATGAGCAGTTCTTC

clone_size: -
d_call: -
v_call: TRBV5-1
j_call: TRBJ2-2
cdr3_aa: CASSLLQAGTGELFF
cdr3_nt: TGCGCCAGCAGCTTGTTGCAGGCGGGAACCGGGGAGCTGTTTTTT

clone_size: -
d_call: -
v_call: TRBV6-2/TRBV6-3
j_call: TRBJ2-5
cdr3_aa: CASSYGGGGLQETQYF
cdr3_nt: TGTGCCAGCAGTTACGGTGGCGGGGGCCTCCAAGAGACCCAGTACTTC

clone_size: few
d_call: -
v_call: TRBV7-6
j_call: TRBJ2-7
cdr3_aa: CASSLGPGESYEQYF
cdr3_nt: TGTGCCAGCAGCTTAGGGCCAGGGGAGTCCTACGAGCAGTACTTC

clone_size: -
d_call: -
v_call: TRBV6-1
j_call: TRBJ2-1
cdr3_aa: CASSERGGAPYNEQFF
cdr3_nt: TGTGCCAGCAGTGAACGGGGCGGGGCCCCCTACAATGAGCAGTTCTTC

clone_size: -
d_call: -
v_call: TRBV20-1
j_call: TRBJ2-1
cdr3_aa: CSAGGRDEQFF
cdr3_nt: TGCAGTGCGGGTGGGAGAGATGAGCAGTTCTTC

clone_size: -
d_call: TRBD1
v_call: TRBV13
j_call: TRBJ2-7
cdr3_aa: CASSDRGTGEQYF
cdr3_nt: TGTGCCAGCAGCGACAGGGGGACGGGCGAGCAGTACTTC

clone_size: -
d_call: -
v_call: TRBV5-6
j_call: TRBJ1-2
cdr3_aa: CASSPRQNNYGYTF
cdr3_nt: TGTGCCAGCAGCCCCCGACAGAATAACTATGGCTACACCTTC

clone_size: -
d_call: TRBD2
v_call: TRBV4-2
j_call: TRBJ2-1
cdr3_aa: CASSPSGTSGIGVF
cdr3_nt: TGTGCCAGCAGCCCAAGCGGGACTAGCGGTATTGGGGTCTTC

clone_size: few
d_call: TRBD1
v_call: TRBV28
j_call: TRBJ2-7
cdr3_aa: CASSLTGKVEQYF
cdr3_nt: TGTGCCAGCAGTTTGACAGGGAAGGTCGAGCAGTACTTC

clone_size: -
d_call: -
v_call: TRBV6-5
j_call: TRBJ2-5
cdr3_aa: CASSLQQETQYF
cdr3_nt: TGTGCCAGCAGTTTACAGCAAGAGACCCAGTACTTC

clone_size: -
d_call: -
v_call: TRBV18
j_call: TRBJ1-5
cdr3_aa: CASSQSGPAGNQPQHF
cdr3_nt: TGTGCCAGCTCACAATCGGGTCCTGCGGGGAATCAGCCCCAGCATTTT

clone_size: -
d_call: -
v_call: TRBV30
j_call: TRBJ2-4
cdr3_aa: CAWSAGVRLNIQYF
cdr3_nt: TGTGCCTGGAGTGCAGGGGTACGGCTAAACATTCAGTACTTC

clone_size: -
d_call: -
v_call: TRBV27
j_call: TRBJ1-2
cdr3_aa: CASSPTGFHYGYTF
cdr3_nt: TGTGCCAGCAGTCCCACAGGGTTCCACTATGGCTACACCTTC

clone_size: -
d_call: TRBD1
v_call: TRBV7-3
j_call: TRBJ2-7
cdr3_aa: CASSLTIGGQGAYEQYF
cdr3_nt: TGTGCCAGCAGCTTAACTATTGGGGGACAGGGGGCCTACGAGCAGTACTTC

clone_size: -
d_call: -
v_call: TRBV6-5
j_call: TRBJ2-7
cdr3_aa: CASSRTGVYEQYF
cdr3_nt: TGTGCCAGCTCCAGAACGGGGGTATACGAGCAGTACTTC

clone_size: once
d_call: TRBD2
v_call: TRBV6-6
j_call: TRBJ2-1
cdr3_aa: CASSYAASGPYNEQFF
cdr3_nt: TGTGCCAGCAGTTACGCCGCTAGCGGGCCATACAATGAGCAGTTCTTC

clone_size: -
d_call: TRBD1
v_call: TRBV4-3
j_call: TRBJ2-2
cdr3_aa: CASSHPGQGATMNTGELFF
cdr3_nt: TGCGCCAGCAGCCATCCGGGACAGGGGGCTACAATGAACACCGGGGAGCTGTTTTTT

clone_size: -
d_call: -
v_call: TRBV30
j_call: TRBJ2-3
cdr3_aa: CAWSAGADTQYF
cdr3_nt: TGTGCCTGGAGTGCAGGTGCAGATACGCAGTATTTT

clone_size: -
d_call: -
v_call: TRBV7-2
j_call: TRBJ2-5
cdr3_aa: CASSLKVGRVYQETQYF
cdr3_nt: TGTGCCAGCAGCCTAAAGGTGGGCAGGGTCTACCAAGAGACCCAGTACTTC

clone_size: once
d_call: TRBD1
v_call: TRBV6-5
j_call: TRBJ1-6
cdr3_aa: CASSLQGPHNSPLHF
cdr3_nt: TGTGCCAGCAGCCTACAGGGGCCGCACAATTCACCCCTCCACTTT

clone_size: -
d_call: -
v_call: TRBV19
j_call: TRBJ1-1
cdr3_aa: CASSKTENTEAFF
cdr3_nt: TGTGCCAGTAGTAAGACAGAGAACACTGAAGCTTTCTTT

clone_size: -
d_call: TRBD2
v_call: TRBV5-4
j_call: TRBJ2-2
cdr3_aa: CASSLSGLAPGELFF
cdr3_nt: TGTGCCAGCAGCTTATCGGGACTAGCGCCCGGGGAGCTGTTTTTT

clone_size: -
d_call: TRBD1
v_call: TRBV11-3
j_call: TRBJ1-2
cdr3_aa: CASSLITVGTGPYGYTF
cdr3_nt: TGTGCCAGCAGCTTAATAACTGTTGGGACAGGGCCCTATGGCTACACCTTC

clone_size: -
d_call: -
v_call: TRBV6-5
j_call: TRBJ2-5
cdr3_aa: CASSTQGLKETQYF
cdr3_nt: TGTGCCAGCAGCACCCAGGGATTGAAAGAGACCCAGTACTTC

clone_size: -
d_call: -
v_call: TRBV27
j_call: TRBJ2-7
cdr3_aa: CASSLWTANSYEQYF
cdr3_nt: TGTGCCAGCAGTTTATGGACAGCGAACTCCTACGAGCAGTACTTC